Each of the 27 T cell receptor beta chains below was sequenced from the same sample in a study of cytomegalovirus exposure and HLA in healthy donors. PCR was performed using 60 Vbeta and 13 Jbeta primers. The protocol was immunoSEQ multiplex PCR, while the TCRdb copy is restricted to in-frame clones and leaves out a portion. The sample records about 150,000 clones, about 76% being singletons. Sequenced input: PBMCs. Every receptor here comes from a man younger than 45 in good health and CMV-seropositive.

The chain couples TRBV18 to TRBJ2-7, with 10 bases matching TRBD1. CDR1 and CDR2 (germline): KGHSH, LQKENI. There are 15 residues in the CDR3. The V gene end was trimmed by 6 bases and the J gene end by 1 base; junction bases not matched to a gene: 6. The CDR3 protein is CASSPGTGESYEQYF. DNA for the CDR3: TGTGCCAGCTCCCCTGGGACAGGGGAGTCCTACGAGCAGTACTTC.

The V call is TRBV6-5, the J call TRBJ1-2, with 9 bases identical to TRBD1. The germline CDR1 and CDR2 sequences are MNHEY and SVGAGI. With 0 bases clipped from V and 8 bases from J, the junction kept 7 bases outside the gene matches. This CDR3 comprises 15 residues. Here the CDR3 reads CASSYSLQGAGGYTF. The CDR3 nucleotides read TGTGCCAGCAGTTACTCTTTACAGGGGGCGGGGGGCTACACCTTC.

The chain uses TRBV9 and TRBJ1-1, with TRBD1 matching 11 bases. The germline gives CDR1 SGDLS, CDR2 YYNGEE. The V segment lost 1 base and the J segment 1 base; nucleotides outside the gene matches: 6. The CDR3 consists of 17 residues. The CDR3 loop is CASSVSDGQGANTEAFF. In DNA form, the CDR3 reads TGTGCCAGCAGCGTATCCGACGGACAGGGGGCGAACACTGAAGCTTTCTTT.

V and J are TRBV7-9 and TRBJ1-1; the match to TRBD1 covers 7 bases. The CDR3 loop spans 14 amino acids. CDR1 is SEHNR, CDR2 FQNEAQ, per germline (reference sequence). V lost 1 base and J lost 3; bases outside the gene matches: 2. The DNA of the CDR3 is TGTGCCAGCAGCTTAGACAGGGGATACACTGAAGCTTTCTTT. As protein: CASSLDRGYTEAFF.

The chain recombines TRBV15 with TRBJ1-5; 8 bases are shared with TRBD1. There are 14 residues in the CDR3. Germline CDR1 is LNHNV and CDR2 is YYDKDF (reference sequence). V shed 0 bases, J shed 5 bases, and the junction held 0 bases outside the gene matches. The CDR3 protein is CATSRETGDQPQHF. The CDR3 nucleotides read TGTGCCACCAGCAGAGAGACAGGGGATCAGCCCCAGCATTTT.

This clone was seen only a few times. At the DNA level, this CDR3 is encoded by other sequences in the same sample as well. The chain is built from TRBV15 and TRBJ1-5; tentative D call: TRBD1 (6 bases). The V and J ends lost 0 bases and 2 bases respectively, with 8 bases between them. In germline, CDR1 is LNHNV, CDR2 YYDKDF (reference sequence). The CDR3 consists of 15 residues. Here the CDR3 DNA reads TGTGCCACCAGCAGAGATCCAGGGGGCAATCAGCCCCAGCATTTT. Translating it yields CATSRDPGGNQPQHF.

The rearrangement joins TRBV5-1 to TRBJ1-5; TRBD1 matches at 8 bases. The V gene end was trimmed by 0 bases and the J gene end by 4 bases; junction bases not matched to a gene: 3. This CDR3 comprises 15 residues. Germline loops: CDR1 SGHRS, CDR2 YFSETQ. In DNA, the CDR3 is TGCGCCAGCAGCTTGGACCAGGGGGCGAATCAGCCCCAGCATTTT. Translated, it gives CASSLDQGANQPQHF.

This chain uses TRBV19 with TRBJ1-2; D remains ambiguous. The CDR3 spans 12 residues. V was cut by 4 bases and J by 8 bases, with 11 bases left in between. Germline V gene sequence: CDR1 LNHDA, CDR2 SQIVND (reference sequence). CDR3 in DNA: TGTGCCAGTAGTAGCCCGCCTCTAGGCTACACCTTC. Amino acid sequence: CASSSPPLGYTF.

The chain recombines TRBV5-8 with TRBJ1-4; no reliable D call. Trimming cost V 0 bases and J 3 bases, with 9 bases left between them. There are 15 residues in the CDR3. Per the germline V gene, CDR1 is SGHTS and CDR2 is YDEGEE. This CDR3 is CASSLGGVANEKLFF. DNA of the CDR3: TGTGCCAGCAGCTTGGGCGGGGTGGCTAATGAAAAACTGTTTTTT.

Notes on this clone: The junction differs from germline at one of its ends, possibly a read error. The rearrangement links TRBV7-9 to TRBJ2-1; a possible D gene is TRBD1 (5 bases). CDR1 and CDR2 (germline): SEHNR, FQNEAQ (reference sequence). The CDR3 is 17 residues long. The CDR3 here is CSSSPGWARHSYNEQFF. CDR3 in DNA: TGTTCCAGCAGCCCAGGGTGGGCCAGGCACTCCTACAATGAGCAGTTCTTC.

This clone was seen only a few times. CDR3 in amino acids: CASSSRPDTEAFF. CDR3 sequence (DNA): TGTGCCAGCAGTAGCCGTCCGGACACTGAAGCTTTCTTT. The V and J genes are TRBV28 and TRBJ1-1; D gene unclear. The length of the CDR3 is 13 residues. Trimming removed 5 bases from V and 3 bases from J, with 10 bases in between. Germline lookup yields CDR1 MDHEN and CDR2 SYDVKM.

The chain links TRBV29-1 to TRBJ2-3, with 10 bases fitting TRBD1. With 7 bases clipped from V and 5 bases from J, the junction kept 6 bases outside the gene matches. CDR1 is SQVTM and CDR2 is ANQGSEA in the germline V gene. This CDR3 has 13 amino acids. CDR3: CSAPGQGQDTQYF. CDR3 sequence (DNA): TGCAGCGCTCCGGGACAGGGGCAAGATACGCAGTATTTT.

CDR3 in amino acids: CASGEHSYEQYF. In nucleotides, the CDR3 is TGTGCTAGTGGGGAGCACTCCTACGAGCAGTACTTC. V usage is TRBV12-5 and J usage is TRBJ2-7; D unresolved. The CDR3 has 12 residues. Germline V gene lookup returns CDR1 LGHNT and CDR2 FRNRAP. The V and J ends lost 6 bases and 0 bases respectively, with 6 bases between them.

The rearrangement links TRBV6-1 to TRBJ1-2; tentative D call: TRBD1 (5 bases). Trimming removed 7 bases at V and 8 bases at J, with 23 bases between. Germline CDR1 reads MNHNS; CDR2 reads SASEGT. This CDR3 spans 15 amino acids. The CDR3 spells CASNSFNRGERGYTF. The CDR3 nucleotides read TGTGCCAGCAATTCCTTTAACCGGGGGGAGAGGGGCTACACCTTC.

The table lists this clone with a few counts. This rearrangement joins TRBV6-1 to TRBJ2-5, with TRBD2 identical over 12 bases. Trimming took 2 bases from V and 4 from J; bases not matched to a gene: 2. From germline, CDR1 is MNHNS and CDR2 SASEGT. This CDR3 spans 15 amino acids. Here the CDR3 reads CASSELAGGPETQYF. The DNA of the CDR3 is TGTGCCAGCAGTGAACTAGCGGGGGGGCCAGAGACCCAGTACTTC.

The V gene is TRBV5-4, the J gene TRBJ1-2, with 10 bases aligning to TRBD1. J gave up 8 bases and V 4 bases, and 5 bases lay outside the gene matches. In germline, CDR1 is SGHNT, CDR2 YYREEE (reference sequence). The CDR3 spans 13 residues. The CDR3 sequence: CASSMGQGNGYTF. In DNA form, the CDR3 reads TGTGCCAGCAGCATGGGACAGGGGAACGGCTACACCTTC.

This clone has just one count. The genes are TRBV19 and TRBJ2-7, with TRBD1 matching 9 bases. CDR1 is LNHDA and CDR2 is SQIVND in the germline V gene (reference sequence). The V and J ends lost 8 bases and 4 bases, in that order; junction bases with no gene match: 15. The CDR3 covers 16 residues. CDR3: CASSHPSQGASYEQYF. In DNA form, the CDR3 reads TGTGCCAGTTCTCACCCTTCACAGGGGGCTTCATACGAGCAGTACTTC. The entire variable domain, with the rest obtained from reference TRBV19 and TRBJ2-7, is as follows: DGGITQSPKYLFRKEGQNVTLSCEQNLNHDAMYWYRQDPGQGLRLIYYSQIVNDFQKGDIAEGYSVSREKKESFPLTVTSAQKNPTAFYLCASSHPSQGASYEQYFGPGTRLTVT.

About this clone itself: Other nucleotide sequences from this sample produce the same CDR3. The chain uses TRBV7-9 and TRBJ1-2, with D perhaps matching TRBD1 (5 bases). Trimming cost V 0 bases and J 5 bases, with 7 bases left between them. Germline values: CDR1 SEHNR, CDR2 FQNEAQ (reference sequence). The CDR3 has 13 amino acids. The CDR3 DNA is TGTGCCAGCAGCTTAGCGCAGGGTTATGGCTACACCTTC. Its translation: CASSLAQGYGYTF.

V usage is TRBV30 and J usage is TRBJ2-2, with unresolved D. This CDR3 is built from 13 residues. Trimming took 1 base from V and 7 from J, leaving 10 bases between them. Germline values: CDR1 GTSNPN, CDR2 SVGIG (reference sequence). CDR3 sequence (DNA): TGTGCCTGGAGTGGACTCCCCAGCGGGGAGCTGTTTTTT. This sequence encodes CAWSGLPSGELFF.

Here the CDR3 reads CASSSTSETQYF. The CDR3 DNA reads as TGTGCCAGCAGCTCTACCTCGGAGACCCAGTACTTC. V is TRBV11-3 and J is TRBJ2-5; D uncertain. CDR1 and CDR2 from the germline V gene are SGHNT and YENEEA. Trimming shortened V by 4 bases and J by 5 bases, and 8 bases separated the two germline ends. The CDR3 covers 12 residues.

This clone came up once. The rearrangement joins TRBV5-6 to TRBJ2-2; 11 bases fit TRBD1. J gave up 6 bases and V 0 bases, and 7 bases lay outside the gene matches. Germline V lookup: CDR1 SGHDT, CDR2 YYEEEE. This CDR3 spans 17 amino acids. CDR3 nucleotides: TGTGCCAGCAGCTTGGGGCCGGGGACAGGGGGTTCCGGGGAGCTGTTTTTT. Amino acid sequence: CASSLGPGTGGSGELFF.

CDR3 residues: CASSLSQKASGRAYEQYF. CDR3 coding DNA: TGTGCCAGCAGCTTGAGTCAAAAGGCTAGCGGGAGAGCCTACGAGCAGTACTTC. The chain couples TRBV5-4 to TRBJ2-7; 10 bases fit TRBD2. V shed 1 base and J 2 bases; nucleotides not matched to a gene: 12. The germline V gene encodes CDR1 SGHNT and CDR2 YYREEE (reference sequence). CDR3 length: 18 amino acids.

The chain has TRBV7-2 and TRBJ1-3; 8 bases map to TRBD1. The V and J ends lost 3 bases and 3 bases, in that order; junction bases with no gene match: 4. This CDR3 comprises 15 residues. Germline CDR1 SGHTA, CDR2 FQGNSA. DNA of the CDR3: TGTGCCAGCAGCTTGCAGGGGGCCATTGGAAACACCATATATTTT. Residues: CASSLQGAIGNTIYF.

This chain links TRBV5-4 with TRBJ2-7; TRBD1 might be the D (5 bases). Trimming stripped 4 bases from V and 7 bases from J, with 21 bases between. The CDR3 is 15 amino acids. Looked up from germline, CDR1 is SGHNT and CDR2 is YYREEE (reference sequence). The CDR3 sequence: CASSPLTVLKEEQYF. CDR3 DNA sequence: TGTGCCAGCAGCCCGCTGACAGTGCTGAAGGAGGAGCAGTACTTC.

This chain joins TRBV5-6 and TRBJ1-5; D gene uncertain. Between the trimmed V and J ends, which lost 2 bases and 4 bases, there was a span of 13 bases. Germline lookup yields CDR1 SGHDT and CDR2 YYEEEE. This CDR3 is built from 15 residues. CDR3 sequence reads: CASSLGLRGNQPQHF. As DNA, the CDR3 is TGTGCCAGCAGCTTAGGATTGAGAGGGAATCAGCCCCAGCATTTT.

This sequence joins TRBV28 and TRBJ2-1, with D possibly matching TRBD2 (6 bases). The germline gives CDR1 MDHEN, CDR2 SYDVKM. The V end lost 3 bases, the J end lost 8 bases, and 17 bases lay between the germline ends. This CDR3 has 15 amino acids. CDR3 residues: CASSLGGGMLDEQFF. As DNA, the CDR3 is TGTGCCAGCAGTTTGGGAGGTGGGATGCTAGATGAGCAGTTCTTC.

V usage is TRBV7-2 and J usage is TRBJ2-5, with 8 positions matching TRBD2. Germline V lookup: CDR1 SGHTA, CDR2 FQGNSA. This CDR3 has 13 residues. Unmatched junction bases numbered 5, after V lost 6 bases and J lost 5 bases. CDR3 residues: CASSWAGGETQYF. CDR3 nucleotide sequence: TGTGCCAGCAGTTGGGCGGGAGGTGAGACCCAGTACTTC.